This entry features one TCR beta chain sequence. Its antigen is currently unknown. The sample belongs to a study of shared clonotypes between healthy human individuals. Study overall: A couple of female and a few male donors aged 18 to 49 were enrolled. Whole-study results and caveats: Blood alone was sampled, and tissue repertoires likely differ. Sharing across four donors was highest in naive CD4 (roughly 5%) and lowest in memory CD8 (about 0.4%).

The CDR3 consists of 12 residues. V lost 3 bases and J lost 6, with 9 bases in between. Germline V gene lookup returns CDR1 SGHRS and CDR2 YFSETQ. Template for every sorted-subset replicate PCR totaled 200 to 250 ng DNA, some 30,000 T cell genomes. Measured with immunoSEQ multiplex PCR; TCRdb has only the in-frame clones, and not every one. The repertoire consists of approximately 980,000 clones, with over 75% occurring once and the leading ten covering over 1.3%. The clonotype was recovered from a man between 18 and 29 years old in good health. Input material: memory CD4+ T cells sorted from blood. Noted subset: CD45RA-negative fraction. The chain couples TRBV5-1 to TRBJ1-2; possible D gene TRBD1, 6 bases. CDR3 nucleotide sequence: TGCGCCAGCAGCTCTTACAGGGATGGCTACACCTTC. It yields the protein CASSSYRDGYTF.